This T cell receptor beta chain was captured by sequencing in a study of blood T cell repertoires in COVID-19. Using immunoSEQ multiplex PCR, the repertoire was profiled, and TCRdb retains in-frame clones only, with some absent. The table shows more than 200,000 clones, with 90% occurring only once. Per the germline V gene, CDR1 is SGHAT and CDR2 is FQNNGV. CDR3 length equals 16 residues. Trimming took 8 bases from V and 3 from J; bases not matched to a gene: 10. The specimen sequenced was peripheral blood. The rearrangement joins TRBV11-2 to TRBJ2-1; 10 bases agree with TRBD2. This clonotype originated in a young man with COVID-19, enrolled during active disease. The CDR3 here is CASRPSIAGGYNEQFF. DNA of the CDR3: TGTGCCAGCCGACCGTCCATAGCGGGGGGCTACAATGAGCAGTTCTTC. The variable domain in full, completed from reference TRBV11-2 and TRBJ2-1, reads EAGVAQSPRYKIIEKRQSVAFWCNPISGHATLYWYQQILGQGPKLLIQFQNNGVVDDSQLPKDRFSAERLKGVDSTLKIQPAKLEDSAVYLCASRPSIAGGYNEQFFGPGTRLTVL.